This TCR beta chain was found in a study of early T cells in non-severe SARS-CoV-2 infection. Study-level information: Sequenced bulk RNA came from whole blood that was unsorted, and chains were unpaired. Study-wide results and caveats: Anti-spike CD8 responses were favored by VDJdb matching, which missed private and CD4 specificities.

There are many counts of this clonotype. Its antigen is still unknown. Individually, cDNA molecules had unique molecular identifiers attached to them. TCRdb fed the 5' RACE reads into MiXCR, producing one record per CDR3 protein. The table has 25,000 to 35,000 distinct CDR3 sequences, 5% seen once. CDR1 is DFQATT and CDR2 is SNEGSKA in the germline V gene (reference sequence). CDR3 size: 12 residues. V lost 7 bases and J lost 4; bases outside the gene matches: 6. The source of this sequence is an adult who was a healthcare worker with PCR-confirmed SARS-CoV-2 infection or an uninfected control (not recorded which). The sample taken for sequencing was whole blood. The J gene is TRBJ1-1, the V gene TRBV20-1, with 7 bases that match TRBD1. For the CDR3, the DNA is TGCAGTGTCGGATACAGGGGCACTGAAGCTTTCTTT. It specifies CSVGYRGTEAFF.